This T cell receptor (beta chain) came from a study of blood T cell repertoires in COVID-19. At the level of the study: COVID-19 samples, acute and convalescent, were from the United States, Italy and Spain. T cells, B-cell-depleted T cells, or PBMCs supplied cDNA or gDNA.

Original methodology: Cell counts per sample came from amplifying reference gene primers. The data were produced by immunoSEQ multiplex PCR, yet TCRdb's version contains in-frame clones alone and is incomplete. V, J and clone size reflect that table, while D and trimming were determined from the DNA. The data hold 150,000 to 200,000 clones, with about 88% observed a single time. Per germline, CDR1 KGHSH and CDR2 LQKENI. Deletions cut 4 bases from V and 4 bases from J, with 11 bases between. This CDR3 contains 14 residues. The sequence came from a woman aged 80 or over with acute or convalescent COVID-19. Sequencing was carried out using peripheral blood. The chain couples TRBV18 to TRBJ1-5; the D gene is possibly TRBD1 (6 bases). In DNA, the CDR3 is TGTGCCAGCTCACTTACAGGGTATAATCAGCCCCAGCATTTT. Protein sequence: CASSLTGYNQPQHF.